This T cell receptor (beta chain) emerged from a study of shared T cell receptors in the human thymus. Per the germline V gene, CDR1 is MGHDK and CDR2 is SYGVNS. This CDR3 spans 16 amino acids. V lost 3 bases to trimming and J lost 7 bases, with 19 bases between them. The data were produced by immunoSEQ multiplex PCR, yet TCRdb's version contains in-frame clones alone and is incomplete. The top ten clones hold about 0.014% of a sample with approximately 490,000 clones, 75% to 80% of them seen once. Separately, the same data were catalogued under a study of human thymus T cells. According to that study: Donation came from healthy Finnish infants having corrective surgery for congenital heart defects. The source of the thymus tissue was resections taken during corrective heart surgery. Gene usage (both V and J) appeared biased in thymic and blood repertoires.

V and J are TRBV25-1 and TRBJ2-1; the D gene is possibly TRBD2 (7 bases). Source material: thymocytes. The sequence was obtained from a boy younger than two with a congenital heart defect. The CDR3 reads CASSDCQREGGNEQFF. The DNA of the CDR3 is TGTGCCAGCAGTGACTGTCAGAGGGAGGGGGGGAATGAGCAGTTCTTC.